This TCR beta chain was captured by sequencing in a study of T-cell memory formation after mild COVID-19. Libraries for TCRalpha and TCRbeta carried sample barcodes and unique molecular identifiers via 5'RACE. TCRdb ran MiXCR on the 5' RACE reads and lists one entry per CDR3 protein. The sample lists about 470,000 distinct CDR3 sequences; roughly 18% were seen once. The CDR3 length is 14 residues. V lost 6 bases to trimming and J lost 3 bases; unmatched junction nucleotides: 3. This clonotype has a handful of counts. This chain joins TRBV12-3 or TRBV12-4 and TRBJ2-1; 9 bases are shared with TRBD1. This clonotype was obtained from an adult woman who had mild COVID-19 (a few samples of this study predate the infection). Cell type and time point are not known. Sequencing was performed on PBMCs or a T cell subset sorted from them (not recorded which). CDR3 protein: CASRTGGSYNEQFF. For the CDR3, the DNA is TGTGCCAGCAGAACAGGGGGCAGCTACAATGAGCAGTTCTTC.